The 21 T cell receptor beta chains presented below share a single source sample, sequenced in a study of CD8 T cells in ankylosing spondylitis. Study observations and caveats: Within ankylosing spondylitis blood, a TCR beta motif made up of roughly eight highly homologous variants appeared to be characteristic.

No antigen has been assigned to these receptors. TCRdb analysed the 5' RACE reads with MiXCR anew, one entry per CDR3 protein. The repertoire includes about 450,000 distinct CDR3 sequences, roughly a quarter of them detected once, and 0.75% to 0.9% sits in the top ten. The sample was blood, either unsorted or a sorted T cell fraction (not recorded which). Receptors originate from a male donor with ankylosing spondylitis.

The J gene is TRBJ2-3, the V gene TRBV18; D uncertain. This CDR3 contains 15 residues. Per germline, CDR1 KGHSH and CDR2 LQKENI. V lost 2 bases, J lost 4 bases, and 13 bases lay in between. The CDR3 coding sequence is TGTGCCAGCTCACCAGGGAACGGGCCCTCAGATACGCAGTATTTT. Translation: CASSPGNGPSDTQYF. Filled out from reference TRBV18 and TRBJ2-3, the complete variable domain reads NAGVMQNPRHLVRRRGQEARLRCSPMKGHSHVYWYRQLPEEGLKFMVYLQKENIIDESGMPKERFSAEFPKEGPSILRIQQVVRGDSAAYFCASSPGNGPSDTQYFGPGTRLTVL.

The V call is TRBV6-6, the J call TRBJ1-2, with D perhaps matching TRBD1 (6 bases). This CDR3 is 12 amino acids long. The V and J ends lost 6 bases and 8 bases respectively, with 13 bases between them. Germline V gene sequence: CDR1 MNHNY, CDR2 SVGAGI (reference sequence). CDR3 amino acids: CASRDSTHGYTF. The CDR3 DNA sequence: TGTGCCAGCAGGGACAGTACTCACGGCTACACCTTC.

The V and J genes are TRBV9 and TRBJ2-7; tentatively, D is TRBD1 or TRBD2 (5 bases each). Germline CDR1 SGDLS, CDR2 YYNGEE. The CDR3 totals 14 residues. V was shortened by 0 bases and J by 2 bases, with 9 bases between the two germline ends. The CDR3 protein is CASSVGGMAYEQYF. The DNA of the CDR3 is TGTGCCAGCAGCGTAGGGGGGATGGCCTACGAGCAGTACTTC. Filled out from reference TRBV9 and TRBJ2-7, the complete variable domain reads DSGVTQTPKHLITATGQRVTLRCSPRSGDLSVYWYQQSLDQGLQFLIQYYNGEERAKGNILERFSAQQFPDLHSELNLSSLELGDSALYFCASSVGGMAYEQYFGPGTRLTVT.

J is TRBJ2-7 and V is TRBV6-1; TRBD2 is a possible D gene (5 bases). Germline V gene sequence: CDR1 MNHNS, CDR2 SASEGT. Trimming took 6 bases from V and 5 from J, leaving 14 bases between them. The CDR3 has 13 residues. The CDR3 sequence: CASSGRSGDEQYV. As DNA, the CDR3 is TGTGCCAGCAGCGGCAGGTCCGGGGACGAGCAGTACGTC.

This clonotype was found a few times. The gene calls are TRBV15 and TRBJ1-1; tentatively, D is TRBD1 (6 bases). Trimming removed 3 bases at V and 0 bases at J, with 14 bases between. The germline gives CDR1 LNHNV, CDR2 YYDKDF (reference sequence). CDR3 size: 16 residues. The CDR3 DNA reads TGTGCCACCAGCAGCGGGCAGGGGTTAATGAACACTGAAGCTTTCTTT. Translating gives CATSSGQGLMNTEAFF.

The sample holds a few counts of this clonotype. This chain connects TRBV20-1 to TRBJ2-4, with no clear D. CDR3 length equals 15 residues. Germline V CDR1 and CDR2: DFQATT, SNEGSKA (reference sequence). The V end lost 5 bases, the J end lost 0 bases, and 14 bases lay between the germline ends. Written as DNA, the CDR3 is TGCAGTGCTCCACATCCCGGGTTAGCCAAAAACATTCAGTACTTC. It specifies CSAPHPGLAKNIQYF.

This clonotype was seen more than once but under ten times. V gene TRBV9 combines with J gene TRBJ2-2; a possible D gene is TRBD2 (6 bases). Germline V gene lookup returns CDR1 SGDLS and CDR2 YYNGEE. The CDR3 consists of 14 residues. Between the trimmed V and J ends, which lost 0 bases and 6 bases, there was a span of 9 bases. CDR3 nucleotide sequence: TGTGCCAGCAGCGTAGTATCTAGCGCCGGGGAGCTGTTTTTT. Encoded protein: CASSVVSSAGELFF. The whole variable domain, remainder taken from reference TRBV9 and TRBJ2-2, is DSGVTQTPKHLITATGQRVTLRCSPRSGDLSVYWYQQSLDQGLQFLIQYYNGEERAKGNILERFSAQQFPDLHSELNLSSLELGDSALYFCASSVVSSAGELFFGEGSRLTVL.

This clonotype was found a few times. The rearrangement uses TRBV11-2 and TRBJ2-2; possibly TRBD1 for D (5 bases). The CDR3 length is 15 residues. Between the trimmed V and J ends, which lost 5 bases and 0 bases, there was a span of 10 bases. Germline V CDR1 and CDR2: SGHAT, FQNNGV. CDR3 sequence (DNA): TGTGCCAGCAGCCGACAGCTCGCGAACACCGGGGAGCTGTTTTTT. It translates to CASSRQLANTGELFF. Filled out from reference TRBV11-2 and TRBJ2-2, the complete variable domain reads EAGVAQSPRYKIIEKRQSVAFWCNPISGHATLYWYQQILGQGPKLLIQFQNNGVVDDSQLPKDRFSAERLKGVDSTLKIQPAKLEDSAVYLCASSRQLANTGELFFGEGSRLTVL.

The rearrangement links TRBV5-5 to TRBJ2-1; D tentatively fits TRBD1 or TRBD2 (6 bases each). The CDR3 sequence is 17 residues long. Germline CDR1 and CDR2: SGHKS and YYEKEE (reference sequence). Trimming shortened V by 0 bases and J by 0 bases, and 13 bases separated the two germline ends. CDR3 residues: CASSLVWGAVSYNEQFF. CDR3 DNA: TGTGCCAGCAGCTTGGTATGGGGGGCAGTCTCCTACAATGAGCAGTTCTTC.

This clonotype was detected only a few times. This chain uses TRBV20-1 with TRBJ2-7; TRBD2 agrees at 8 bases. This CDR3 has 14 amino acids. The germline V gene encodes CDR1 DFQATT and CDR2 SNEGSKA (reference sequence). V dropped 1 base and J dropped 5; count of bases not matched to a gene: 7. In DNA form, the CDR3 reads TGCAGTGCTAGAGGGGTAGCGGGAATCAACGAGCAGTACTTC. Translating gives CSARGVAGINEQYF.

CDR3 sequence reads: CASSLSVSATNEKLFF. CDR3 in DNA: TGCGCCAGCAGCTTATCGGTATCTGCAACTAATGAAAAACTGTTTTTT. The genes are TRBV5-1 and TRBJ1-4; D is unclear. CDR1 SGHRS and CDR2 YFSETQ come from the germline V gene. Deletions cut 2 bases from V and 0 bases from J, with 11 bases between. This CDR3 is built from 16 residues.

CDR3 nucleotide sequence: TGCGCCAGCAGCCAAGAGGCGGGAGTCGGAGCTTTCTTT. Its translation is CASSQEAGVGAFF. The chain has TRBV4-1 and TRBJ1-1; the D is unclear. Deletions cut 0 bases from V and 10 bases from J, with 12 bases between. Germline values: CDR1 MGHRA, CDR2 YSYEKL. This CDR3 is 13 amino acids long.

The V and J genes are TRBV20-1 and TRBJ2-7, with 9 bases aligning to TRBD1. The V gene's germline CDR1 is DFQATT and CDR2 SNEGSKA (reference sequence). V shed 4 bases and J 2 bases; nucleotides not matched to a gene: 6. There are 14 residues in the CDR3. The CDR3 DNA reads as TGCAGTGCTAAACCCGGGACAGGGACCTACGAGCAGTACTTC. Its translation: CSAKPGTGTYEQYF.

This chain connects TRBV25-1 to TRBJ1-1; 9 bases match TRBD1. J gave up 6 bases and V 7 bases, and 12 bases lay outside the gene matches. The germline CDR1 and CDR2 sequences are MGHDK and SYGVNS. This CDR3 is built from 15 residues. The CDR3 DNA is TGTGCCAGCATACAAACCGGGACAGGGAGTTCTGAAGCTTTCTTT. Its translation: CASIQTGTGSSEAFF.

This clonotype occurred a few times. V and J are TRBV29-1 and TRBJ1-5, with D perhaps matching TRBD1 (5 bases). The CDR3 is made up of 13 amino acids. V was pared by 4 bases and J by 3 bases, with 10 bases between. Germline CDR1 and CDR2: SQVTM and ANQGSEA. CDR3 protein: CSVAWGVNQPQHF. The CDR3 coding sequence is TGCAGCGTTGCTTGGGGGGTCAATCAGCCCCAGCATTTT.

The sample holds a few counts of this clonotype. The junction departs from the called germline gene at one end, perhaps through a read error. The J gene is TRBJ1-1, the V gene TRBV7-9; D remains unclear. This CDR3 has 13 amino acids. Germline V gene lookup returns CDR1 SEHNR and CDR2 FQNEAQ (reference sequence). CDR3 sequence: CASSLAPNTQAFF. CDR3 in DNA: TGTGCCAGCAGCTTAGCCCCGAACACTCAAGCTTTCTTT.

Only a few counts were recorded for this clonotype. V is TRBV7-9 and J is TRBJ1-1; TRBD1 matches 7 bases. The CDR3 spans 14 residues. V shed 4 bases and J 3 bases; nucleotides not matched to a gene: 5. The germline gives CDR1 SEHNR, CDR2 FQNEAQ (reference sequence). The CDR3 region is CASSSFRGDTEAFF. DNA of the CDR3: TGTGCCAGCAGCTCGTTCAGGGGGGACACTGAAGCTTTCTTT. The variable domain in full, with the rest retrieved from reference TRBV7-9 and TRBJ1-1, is DTGVSQNPRHKITKRGQNVTFRCDPISEHNRLYWYRQTLGQGPEFLTYFQNEAQLEKSRLLSDRFSAERPKGSFSTLEIQRTEQGDSAMYLCASSSFRGDTEAFFGQGTRLTVV.

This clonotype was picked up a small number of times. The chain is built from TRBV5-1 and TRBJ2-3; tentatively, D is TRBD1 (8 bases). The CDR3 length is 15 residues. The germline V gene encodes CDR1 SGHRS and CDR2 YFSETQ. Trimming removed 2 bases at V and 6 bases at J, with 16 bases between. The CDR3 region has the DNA TGCGCCAGCAGCTTCAACAGGGGGGGTTTGGATACGCAGTATTTT. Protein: CASSFNRGGLDTQYF.

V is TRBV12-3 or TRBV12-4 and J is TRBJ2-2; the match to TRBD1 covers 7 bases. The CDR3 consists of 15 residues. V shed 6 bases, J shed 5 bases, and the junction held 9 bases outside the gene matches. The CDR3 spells CASRLTGSFTGELFF. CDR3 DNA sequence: TGTGCCAGCAGGTTGACAGGGTCGTTTACCGGGGAGCTGTTTTTT.

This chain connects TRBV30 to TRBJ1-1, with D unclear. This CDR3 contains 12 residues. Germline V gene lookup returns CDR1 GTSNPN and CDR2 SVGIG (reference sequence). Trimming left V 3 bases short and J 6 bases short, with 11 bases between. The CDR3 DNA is TGTGCCTGGAGAGGGTCCGGGGCTGAAGCTTTCTTT. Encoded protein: CAWRGSGAEAFF.

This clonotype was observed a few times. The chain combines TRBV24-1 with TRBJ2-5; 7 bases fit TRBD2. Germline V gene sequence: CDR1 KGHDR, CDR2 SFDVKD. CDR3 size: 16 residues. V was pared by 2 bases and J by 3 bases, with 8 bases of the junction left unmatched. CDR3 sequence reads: CATSDYSSGFKETQYF. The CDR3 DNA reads TGTGCCACCAGTGATTATAGTAGCGGGTTTAAAGAGACCCAGTACTTC.